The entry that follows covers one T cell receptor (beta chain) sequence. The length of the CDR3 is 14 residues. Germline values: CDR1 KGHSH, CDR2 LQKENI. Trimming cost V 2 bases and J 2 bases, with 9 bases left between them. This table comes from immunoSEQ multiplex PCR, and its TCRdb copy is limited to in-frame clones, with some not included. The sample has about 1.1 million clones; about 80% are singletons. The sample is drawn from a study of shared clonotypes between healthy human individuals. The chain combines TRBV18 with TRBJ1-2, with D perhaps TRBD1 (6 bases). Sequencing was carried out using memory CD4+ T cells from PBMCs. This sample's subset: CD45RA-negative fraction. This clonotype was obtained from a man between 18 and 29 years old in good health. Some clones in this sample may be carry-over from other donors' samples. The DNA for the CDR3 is TGTGCCAGCTCACCAGGCACAGGGAACTATGGCTACACCTTC. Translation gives CASSPGTGNYGYTF.